This is a list of T cell receptor beta chains from one sample in a study of blood T cells in healthy people across ages. TCRdb ran MiXCR on the 5' RACE reads and lists one entry per CDR3 protein. The sample has 2 million or so distinct CDR3 sequences, around 50% seen once. Sequencing was done on a sample of blood. These receptors came from a middle-aged woman in good health. Both conserved end residues are part of each CDR3. Fields, in order: J gene, V gene, CDR3 protein.

J gene: TRBJ2-1
V gene: TRBV6-1
CDR3 protein: CASSPRGLYNEQFF

J gene: TRBJ2-5
V gene: TRBV28
CDR3 protein: CASSLSAGGEETQYF

J gene: TRBJ2-3
V gene: TRBV7-6
CDR3 protein: CASSLVARGYTDTQYF

J gene: TRBJ2-7
V gene: TRBV5-5
CDR3 protein: CASRNGVNEQYF

J gene: TRBJ2-1
V gene: TRBV7-9
CDR3 protein: CASSSQASPSYNEQFF

J gene: TRBJ2-7
V gene: TRBV5-1
CDR3 protein: CATQRETGGSYEQYF

J gene: TRBJ2-5
V gene: TRBV6-1
CDR3 protein: CASSAMTQYF

J gene: TRBJ2-7
V gene: TRBV21-1
CDR3 protein: CASSNLCLAPNYEQYF

J gene: TRBJ2-7
V gene: TRBV5-8
CDR3 protein: CASSFGVDRRNEQYF

J gene: TRBJ2-3
V gene: TRBV20-1
CDR3 protein: CSAGGGVGTDTQYF

J gene: TRBJ2-5
V gene: TRBV6-2/TRBV6-3
CDR3 protein: CASGGGEETQYF

J gene: TRBJ2-7
V gene: TRBV6-5
CDR3 protein: CASSYRPQRDEQYF

J gene: TRBJ2-5
V gene: TRBV10-2
CDR3 protein: CASSPLTDKLYF

J gene: TRBJ1-2
V gene: TRBV2
CDR3 protein: CASRANNDGYTF

J gene: .
V gene: TRBV3-1
CDR3 protein: CASKRSAGTKETQYF

J gene: TRBJ1-2
V gene: TRBV6-1
CDR3 protein: CASSPRTGGLFYGYTF

J gene: TRBJ2-3
V gene: TRBV29-1
CDR3 protein: CSVVTGTPTDTQYF

J gene: TRBJ1-2
V gene: TRBV25-1
CDR3 protein: CASREQGTPNYGYTF

J gene: TRBJ1-6
V gene: TRBV20-1
CDR3 protein: CSARGLWRQGANYSYNSPLHF

J gene: TRBJ2-3
V gene: TRBV15
CDR3 protein: CATSGTGSTDTQYF

J gene: TRBJ2-3
V gene: TRBV6-6
CDR3 protein: CASSYSGQGIDTQYF

J gene: TRBJ1-5
V gene: TRBV7-3
CDR3 protein: CASSLKRGLEDSNQPQHF

J gene: TRBJ2-1
V gene: TRBV6-5
CDR3 protein: CASSYSKIYNEQFF

J gene: TRBJ1-1
V gene: TRBV20-1
CDR3 protein: CSARAMRGAKDTEAFF

J gene: TRBJ2-5
V gene: TRBV20-1
CDR3 protein: CSASSGHWETQYF

J gene: TRBJ2-5
V gene: TRBV4-1
CDR3 protein: CASSRTQGSETQYF

J gene: TRBJ1-2
V gene: TRBV7-9
CDR3 protein: CSSSLSQGRSGGYTF

J gene: TRBJ2-1
V gene: TRBV9
CDR3 protein: CASSGTSLGYREQFF

J gene: TRBJ2-4
V gene: TRBV25-1
CDR3 protein: CASSEGPAQYF

J gene: TRBJ2-5
V gene: TRBV7-9
CDR3 protein: CASSLRPGQGPETQYF